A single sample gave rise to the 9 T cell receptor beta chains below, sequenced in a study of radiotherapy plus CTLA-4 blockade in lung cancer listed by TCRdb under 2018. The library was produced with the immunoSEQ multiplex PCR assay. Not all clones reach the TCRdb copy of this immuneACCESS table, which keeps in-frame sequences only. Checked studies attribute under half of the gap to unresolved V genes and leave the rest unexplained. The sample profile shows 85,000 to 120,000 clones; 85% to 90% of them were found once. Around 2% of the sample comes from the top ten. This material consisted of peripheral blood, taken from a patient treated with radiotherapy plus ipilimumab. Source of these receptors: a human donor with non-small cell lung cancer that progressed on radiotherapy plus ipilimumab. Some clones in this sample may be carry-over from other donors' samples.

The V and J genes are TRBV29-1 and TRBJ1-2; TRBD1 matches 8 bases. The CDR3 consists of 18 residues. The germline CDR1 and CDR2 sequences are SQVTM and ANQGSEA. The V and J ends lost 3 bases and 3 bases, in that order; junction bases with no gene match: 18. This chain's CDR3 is CSVEVWRPTGGSHYGYTF. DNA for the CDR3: TGCAGCGTTGAGGTTTGGCGACCTACAGGGGGTTCACACTATGGCTACACCTTC.

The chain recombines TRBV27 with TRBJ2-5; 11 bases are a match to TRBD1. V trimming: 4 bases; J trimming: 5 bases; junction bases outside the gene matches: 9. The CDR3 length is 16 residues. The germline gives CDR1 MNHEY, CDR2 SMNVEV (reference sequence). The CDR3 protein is CASSSTGTGGLETQYF. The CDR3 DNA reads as TGTGCCAGCAGTTCCACCGGGACAGGGGGATTGGAGACCCAGTACTTC.

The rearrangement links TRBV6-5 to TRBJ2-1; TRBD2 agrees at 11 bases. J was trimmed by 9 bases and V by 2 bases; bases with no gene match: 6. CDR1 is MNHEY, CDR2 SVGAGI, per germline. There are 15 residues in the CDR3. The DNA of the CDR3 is TGTGCCAGCAGTTACCTAGCGGGGGGCCGGGGTGAGCAGTTCTTC. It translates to CASSYLAGGRGEQFF.

The CDR3 sequence: CARSLGGRAYEQYF. CDR3 coding DNA: TGTGCCAGAAGCTTAGGCGGCCGGGCCTACGAGCAGTACTTC. V usage is TRBV7-5 and J usage is TRBJ2-7; the table gives TRBD2 as D, unverified against the DNA. TRBV7-5 is a recognized pseudogene. CDR3 length equals 14 residues.

DNA of the CDR3: TGTGCCAGCAGTTTATTCCGGCAGGGGTCCTCCTACGAGCAGTACTTC. It codes for CASSLFRQGSSYEQYF. The genes are TRBV28 and TRBJ2-7; D may be TRBD1 (6 bases). Germline V lookup: CDR1 MDHEN, CDR2 SYDVKM. This CDR3 is built from 16 residues. V was shortened by 1 base and J by 0 bases, with 13 bases between the two germline ends.

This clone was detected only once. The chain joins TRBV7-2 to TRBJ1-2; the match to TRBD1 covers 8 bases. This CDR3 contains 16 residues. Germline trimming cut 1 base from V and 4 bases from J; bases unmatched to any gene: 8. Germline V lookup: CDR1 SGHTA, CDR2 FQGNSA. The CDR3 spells CASSLDWTGIGYGYTF. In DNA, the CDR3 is TGTGCCAGCAGCTTAGATTGGACAGGGATCGGCTATGGCTACACCTTC.

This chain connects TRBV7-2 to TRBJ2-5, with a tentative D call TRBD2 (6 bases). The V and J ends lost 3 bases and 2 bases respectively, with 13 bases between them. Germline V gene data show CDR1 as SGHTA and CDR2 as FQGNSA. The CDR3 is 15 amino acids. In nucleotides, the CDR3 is TGTGCCAGCAGCTTTAGCGGTAGCGAGCAAGAGACCCAGTACTTC. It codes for CASSFSGSEQETQYF.

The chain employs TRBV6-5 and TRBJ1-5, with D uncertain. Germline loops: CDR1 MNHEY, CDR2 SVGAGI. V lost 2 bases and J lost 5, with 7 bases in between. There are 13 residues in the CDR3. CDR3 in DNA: TGTGCCAGCAGTTACGAGGGTTATCAGCCCCAGCATTTT. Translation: CASSYEGYQPQHF.

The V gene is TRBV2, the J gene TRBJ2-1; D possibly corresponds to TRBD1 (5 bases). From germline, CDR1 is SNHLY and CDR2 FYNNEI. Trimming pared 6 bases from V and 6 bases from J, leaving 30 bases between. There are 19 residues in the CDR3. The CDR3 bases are TGTGCCAGCAGGCACCTCCTCCAGTACAGGTCAAGGGGCGCCAATGAGCAGTTCTTC. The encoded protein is CASRHLLQYRSRGANEQFF.